The text below deals with one TCR beta chain. Its matching antigen is unknown. This entry comes from a study of T cell repertoires in cytomegalovirus infection. General study findings and limits: HLA-C-restricted, CMV-specific TCR beta clonotypes were dominant ex vivo. Individuals carrying CMV plus the relevant HLA were identified by cumulative frequency of public TCR beta families.

Trimming took off 3 bases at V and 5 bases at J, with 13 bases between the two ends. The CDR3 runs to 14 residues. CDR1 is MNHNS and CDR2 is SASEGT in the germline V gene. TCRdb redid the calling of the reads with MiXCR, one entry per CDR3 protein. The profile shows 80,000 to 90,000 distinct CDR3 sequences, about 44% of them singletons. The TCR sequence derives from a human donor in good health (CMV status not recorded). Some clones in this sample may be carry-over from other donors' samples. The specimen comprised CD8+ T cells from cultured PBMCs, sampled from culture after CMV antigen stimulation. V usage is TRBV6-1 and J usage is TRBJ2-5, with unresolved D. The CDR3 sequence: CASSDVWPLETQYF. CDR3 DNA: TGTGCCAGCAGTGATGTTTGGCCGCTCGAGACCCAGTACTTC.